These T cell receptor beta chains were read from a single sample in a study of blood T cell repertoires in COVID-19. Profiled with immunoSEQ multiplex PCR; TCRdb holds only in-frame clones, not every one. The data hold 130,000 or so clones, with about 80% observed a single time. What was sequenced was PBMCs or T cells enriched from blood (not recorded which). The receptors shown here come from a man aged 50-60 years who had recovered from COVID-19. The CDR3 runs from the conserved cysteine through the conserved F or W. The D gene is left open where the match is weak. Some rows mark clone size as missing; the rest say once, few, many or name a class of expanded clone.

j_call clone_size v_call d_call cdr3_aa cdr3_nt
TRBJ1-4 . TRBV10-3 . CAISEEAGLHSEKLFF TGTGCCATCAGTGAAGAGGCAGGGCTTCATAGTGAAAAACTGTTTTTT
TRBJ1-5 . TRBV4-1 TRBD1 CASSIRRGNQPQHF TGCGCCAGCAGCATCCGCAGGGGGAATCAGCCCCAGCATTTT
TRBJ1-5 . TRBV19 TRBD1 CASSSPGQGYREDQPQHF TGTGCCAGTAGCTCGCCGGGACAGGGTTACAGGGAGGATCAGCCCCAGCATTTT
TRBJ1-1 . TRBV5-1 . CASSLGRANTEAFF TGCGCCAGCAGCTTGGGGAGGGCCAACACTGAAGCTTTCTTT
TRBJ1-5 few TRBV10-3 . CAISAGNQPQHF TGTGCCATCAGTGCAGGTAATCAGCCCCAGCATTTT
TRBJ2-5 . TRBV24-1 TRBD2 CATSDSTSGGETQYF TGTGCCACCAGTGACTCGACTAGCGGGGGAGAGACCCAGTACTTC
TRBJ1-2 . TRBV27 TRBD1 CASSPGTGGGGYTF TGTGCCAGCAGTCCCGGGACAGGGGGAGGGGGCTACACCTTC
TRBJ1-5 few TRBV6-1 . CASSEVAKRVGQPQHF TGTGCCAGCAGTGAGGTCGCCAAGAGGGTAGGTCAGCCCCAGCATTTT
TRBJ1-2 few TRBV6-2/TRBV6-3 . CASSGYGTSRDGYTF TGTGCCAGCAGTGGTTACGGGACTTCAAGGGATGGCTACACCTTC
TRBJ1-1 . TRBV11-2 . CASSLAGGGMNTEAFF TGTGCCAGCAGCTTAGCGGGAGGGGGGATGAACACTGAAGCTTTCTTT
TRBJ2-7 . TRBV11-3 TRBD2 CASSPLAGPISEQYF TGTGCCAGCAGCCCCTTAGCGGGTCCGATCTCCGAGCAGTACTTC
TRBJ1-1 . TRBV6-2/TRBV6-3 TRBD1 CASSTIRDRGANTEAFF TGTGCCAGCAGTACCATCCGGGACAGGGGTGCCAACACTGAAGCTTTCTTT
TRBJ2-5 once TRBV28 TRBD2 CASSPSGGVQETQYF TGTGCCAGCAGCCCGAGCGGGGGAGTCCAAGAGACCCAGTACTTC
TRBJ2-2 . TRBV5-1 . CASTPGGLNTGELFF TGCGCCAGTACGCCCGGGGGGCTAAACACCGGGGAGCTGTTTTTT
TRBJ1-1 few TRBV5-1 TRBD1 CASSSLTGGVTEAFF TGCGCCAGCAGCTCCTTGACAGGGGGCGTGACTGAAGCTTTCTTT
TRBJ2-1 . TRBV12-3/TRBV12-4 . CASRFWGGDEQFF TGTGCCAGCAGGTTCTGGGGGGGCGATGAGCAGTTCTTC
TRBJ2-2 . TRBV6-5 TRBD2 CASGGLAGAGELFF TGTGCCAGCGGGGGACTAGCGGGGGCCGGGGAGCTGTTTTTT
TRBJ2-7 . TRBV7-2 . CASSFPRASYEQYF TGTGCCAGCAGCTTCCCCAGGGCCTCCTACGAGCAGTACTTC
TRBJ1-2 . TRBV3-1/TRBV3-2 TRBD1 CASSRQGEKVGYTF TGTGCCAGCAGCCGCCAGGGGGAGAAGGTTGGCTACACCTTC
TRBJ2-7 . TRBV28 TRBD2 CASSSLAGIRPYEQYF TGTGCCAGCAGTTCCCTAGCGGGGATACGCCCCTACGAGCAGTACTTC
TRBJ2-6 few TRBV5-1 . CASSLVATGANVLTF TGCGCCAGCAGCTTGGTAGCTACTGGGGCCAACGTCCTGACTTTC
TRBJ1-1 . TRBV10-3 . CAISRQGQANTEAFF TGTGCCATCAGTAGGCAGGGGCAGGCCAACACTGAAGCTTTCTTT
TRBJ2-2 . TRBV6-2/TRBV6-3 . CASSYSGQPTGELFF TGTGCCAGCAGTTACTCGGGGCAACCTACCGGGGAGCTGTTTTTT
TRBJ2-3 . TRBV18 . CASSPGRRGTDTQYF TGTGCCAGCTCACCTGGGAGACGGGGCACAGATACGCAGTATTTT
TRBJ1-5 . TRBV7-2 TRBD1 CASSPQGNQPQHF TGTGCCAGCAGCCCACAGGGGAATCAGCCCCAGCATTTT
TRBJ2-5 . TRBV28 TRBD1 CASSLGTGAKGETQYF TGTGCCAGCAGTTTGGGGACAGGGGCGAAGGGGGAGACCCAGTACTTC
TRBJ2-7 . TRBV7-9 . CASSPKAGAIYEQYF TGTGCCAGCAGCCCTAAGGCGGGGGCGATCTACGAGCAGTACTTC
TRBJ1-4 once TRBV27 TRBD1 CASSPRTGGHEKLFF TGTGCCAGCAGTCCTCGAACAGGGGGTCATGAAAAACTGTTTTTT
TRBJ2-3 . TRBV7-3 TRBD1 CASSPGGTGTTDTQYF TGTGCCAGCAGCCCCGGCGGGACAGGGACCACAGATACGCAGTATTTT